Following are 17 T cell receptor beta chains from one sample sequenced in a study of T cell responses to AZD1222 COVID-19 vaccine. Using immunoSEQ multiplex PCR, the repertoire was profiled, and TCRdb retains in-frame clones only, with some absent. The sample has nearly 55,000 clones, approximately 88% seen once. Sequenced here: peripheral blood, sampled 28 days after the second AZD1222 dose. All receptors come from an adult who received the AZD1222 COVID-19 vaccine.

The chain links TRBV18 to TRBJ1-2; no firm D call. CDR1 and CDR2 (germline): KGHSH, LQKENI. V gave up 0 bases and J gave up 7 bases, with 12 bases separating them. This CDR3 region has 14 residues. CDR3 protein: CASSPPSGLVGYTF. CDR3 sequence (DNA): TGTGCCAGCTCACCACCGTCGGGTTTGGTTGGCTACACCTTC.

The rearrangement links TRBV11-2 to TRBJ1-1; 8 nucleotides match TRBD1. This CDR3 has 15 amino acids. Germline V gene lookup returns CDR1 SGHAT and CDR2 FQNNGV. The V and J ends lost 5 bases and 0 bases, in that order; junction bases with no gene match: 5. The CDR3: CASSGQGYLNTEAFF. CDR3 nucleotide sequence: TGTGCCAGCAGCGGACAGGGTTATTTGAACACTGAAGCTTTCTTT.

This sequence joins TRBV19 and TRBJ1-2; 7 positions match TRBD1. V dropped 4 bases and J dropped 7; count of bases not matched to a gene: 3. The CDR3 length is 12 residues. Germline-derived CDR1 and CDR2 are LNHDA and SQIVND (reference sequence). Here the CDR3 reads CASSTYRGGYTF. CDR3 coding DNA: TGTGCCAGTAGTACTTACAGGGGTGGCTACACCTTC. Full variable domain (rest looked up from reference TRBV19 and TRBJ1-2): DGGITQSPKYLFRKEGQNVTLSCEQNLNHDAMYWYRQDPGQGLRLIYYSQIVNDFQKGDIAEGYSVSREKKESFPLTVTSAQKNPTAFYLCASSTYRGGYTFGSGTRLTVV.

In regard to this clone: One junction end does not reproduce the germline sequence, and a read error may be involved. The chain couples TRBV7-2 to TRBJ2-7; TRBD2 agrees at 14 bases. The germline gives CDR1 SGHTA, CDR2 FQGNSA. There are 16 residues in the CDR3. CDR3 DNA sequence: TGTGCCAGCAGCTTCTCCACCGGGACTAGCGGGAGTCTCAAGCACTTC. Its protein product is CASSFSTGTSGSLKHF. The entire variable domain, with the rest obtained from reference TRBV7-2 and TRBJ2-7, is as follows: GAGVSQSPSNKVTEKGKDVELRCDPISGHTALYWYRQSLGQGLEFLIYFQGNSAPDKSGLPSDRFSAERTGGSVSTLTIQRTQQEDSAVYLCASSFSTGTSGSLKHFGPGTRLTVT.

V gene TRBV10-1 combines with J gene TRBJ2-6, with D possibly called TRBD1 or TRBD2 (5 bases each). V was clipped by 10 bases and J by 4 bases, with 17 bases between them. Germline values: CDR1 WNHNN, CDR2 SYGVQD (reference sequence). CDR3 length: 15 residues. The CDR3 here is CAIPAGAAGANVLTF. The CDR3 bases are TGCGCCATCCCCGCCGGGGCGGCGGGGGCCAACGTCCTGACTTTC.

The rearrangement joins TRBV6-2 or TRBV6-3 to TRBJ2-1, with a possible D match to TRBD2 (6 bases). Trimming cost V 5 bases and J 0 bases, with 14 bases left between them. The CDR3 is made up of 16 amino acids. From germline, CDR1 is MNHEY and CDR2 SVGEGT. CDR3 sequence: CASSPRGRGSYNEQFF. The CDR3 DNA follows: TGTGCCAGCAGTCCCCGAGGGCGGGGCTCCTACAATGAGCAGTTCTTC.

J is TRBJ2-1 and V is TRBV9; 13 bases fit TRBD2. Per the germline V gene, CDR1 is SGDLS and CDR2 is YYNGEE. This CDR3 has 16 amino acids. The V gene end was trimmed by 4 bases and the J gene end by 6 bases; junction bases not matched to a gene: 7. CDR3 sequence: CASSPYGTSGANEQFF. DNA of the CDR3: TGTGCCAGCAGCCCCTATGGGACTAGCGGGGCCAATGAGCAGTTCTTC.

The CDR3 is CASSIQKGSNQPQHF. CDR3 sequence (DNA): TGTGCCAGCAGCATACAGAAGGGTAGCAATCAGCCCCAGCATTTT. The chain uses TRBV7-2 and TRBJ1-5; D unclear. CDR1 is SGHTA, CDR2 FQGNSA, per germline. This CDR3 has 15 residues. V was pared by 5 bases and J by 0 bases, with 11 bases between. The full variable domain, rest sourced from reference TRBV7-2 and TRBJ1-5, is GAGVSQSPSNKVTEKGKDVELRCDPISGHTALYWYRQSLGQGLEFLIYFQGNSAPDKSGLPSDRFSAERTGGSVSTLTIQRTQQEDSAVYLCASSIQKGSNQPQHFGDGTRLSIL.

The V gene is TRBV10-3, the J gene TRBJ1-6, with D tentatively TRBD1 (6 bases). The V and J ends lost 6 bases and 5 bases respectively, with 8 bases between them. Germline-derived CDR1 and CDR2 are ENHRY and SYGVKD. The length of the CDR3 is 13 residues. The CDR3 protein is CAISPGDNSPLHF. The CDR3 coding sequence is TGTGCCATCAGCCCAGGGGATAATTCACCCCTCCACTTT.

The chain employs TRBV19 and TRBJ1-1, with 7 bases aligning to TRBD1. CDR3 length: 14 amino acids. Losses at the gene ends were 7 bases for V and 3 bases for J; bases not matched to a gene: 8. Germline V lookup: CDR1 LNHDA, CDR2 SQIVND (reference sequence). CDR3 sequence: CASKSRDRYTEAFF. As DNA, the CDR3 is TGTGCCAGTAAAAGCCGGGACAGATACACTGAAGCTTTCTTT.

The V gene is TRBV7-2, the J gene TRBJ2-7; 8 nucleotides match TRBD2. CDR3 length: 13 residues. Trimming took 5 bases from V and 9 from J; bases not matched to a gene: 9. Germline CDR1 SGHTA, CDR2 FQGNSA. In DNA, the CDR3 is TGTGCCAGCAGCGGCAGCTGGCTAGCGGGGCAGTACTTC. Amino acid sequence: CASSGSWLAGQYF.

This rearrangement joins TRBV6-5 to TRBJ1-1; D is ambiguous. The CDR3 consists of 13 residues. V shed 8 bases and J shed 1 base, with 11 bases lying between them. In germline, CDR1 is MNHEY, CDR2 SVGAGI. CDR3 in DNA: TGTGCCAGCCTTAGTCCTAAGAACACTGAAGCTTTCTTT. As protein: CASLSPKNTEAFF.

The CDR3 protein is CSVEPDRRGETQYF. The CDR3 DNA reads TGCAGCGTTGAACCCGACAGGCGGGGGGAGACCCAGTACTTC. This chain links TRBV29-1 with TRBJ2-5, with TRBD2 as a possible D gene (7 bases). Germline V gene lookup returns CDR1 SQVTM and CDR2 ANQGSEA. V was trimmed by 2 bases and J by 5 bases, leaving 15 bases between them. The CDR3 loop spans 14 amino acids.

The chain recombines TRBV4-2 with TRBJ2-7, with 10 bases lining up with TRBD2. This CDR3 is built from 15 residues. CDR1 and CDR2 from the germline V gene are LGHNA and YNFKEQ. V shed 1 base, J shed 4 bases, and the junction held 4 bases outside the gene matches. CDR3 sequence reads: CASSQASGSTYEQYF. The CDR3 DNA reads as TGTGCCAGCAGCCAAGCTAGCGGGAGTACTTACGAGCAGTACTTC.

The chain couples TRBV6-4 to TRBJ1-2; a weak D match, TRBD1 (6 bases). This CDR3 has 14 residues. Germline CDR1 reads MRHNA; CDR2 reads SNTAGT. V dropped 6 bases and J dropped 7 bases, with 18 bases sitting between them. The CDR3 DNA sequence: TGTGCCAGCAGCCGGACAGATTTTATTGGTGGCTACACCTTC. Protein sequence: CASSRTDFIGGYTF.

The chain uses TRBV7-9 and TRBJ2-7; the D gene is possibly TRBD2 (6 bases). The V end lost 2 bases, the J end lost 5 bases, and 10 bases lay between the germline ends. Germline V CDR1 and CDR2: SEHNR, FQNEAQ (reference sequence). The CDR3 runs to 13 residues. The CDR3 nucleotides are TGTGCCAGCAGCTTAACGGGAGCCCACGAGCAGTACTTC. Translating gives CASSLTGAHEQYF. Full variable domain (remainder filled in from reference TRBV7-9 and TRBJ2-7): DTGVSQNPRHKITKRGQNVTFRCDPISEHNRLYWYRQTLGQGPEFLTYFQNEAQLEKSRLLSDRFSAERPKGSFSTLEIQRTEQGDSAMYLCASSLTGAHEQYFGPGTRLTVT.

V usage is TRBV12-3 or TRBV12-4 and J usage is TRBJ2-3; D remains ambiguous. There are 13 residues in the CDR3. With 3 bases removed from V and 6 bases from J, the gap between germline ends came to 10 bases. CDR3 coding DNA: TGTGCCAGCAGTTTCTCCGGAATGGATACGCAGTATTTT. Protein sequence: CASSFSGMDTQYF.